Presented here are 6 T cell receptor beta chains from one specimen sequenced in a study of vaccination and CD4 T cells after COVID-19. The treatment is: 10-day PBMC culture with coronavirus spike peptide pools or control peptides (ViraFEST assay). Oncomine TCR Beta short-read sequencing was applied to DNA from cultured CD4+ T cells. TCRdb passed the PCR reads through MiXCR, listing each CDR3 protein once. Of some 10,000 distinct CDR3 sequences listed, roughly 45% are singletons. No antigen has been assigned to these receptors. Sequenced: CD4+ T cells from blood, cultured in vitro. The receptors come from a human donor who had recovered from COVID-19.

The chain joins TRBV6-5 to TRBJ1-2; the D gene is possibly TRBD1 (5 bases). V lost 0 bases and J 0 bases, leaving 8 bases between the germline ends. Germline lookup yields CDR1 MNHEY and CDR2 SVGAGI. The CDR3 has 15 amino acids. The CDR3: CASSYSPGTNYGYTF. For the CDR3, the DNA is TGTGCCAGCAGTTACTCTCCAGGGACTAACTATGGCTACACCTTC.

The chain uses TRBV30 and TRBJ2-3, with D perhaps being TRBD1 or TRBD2 (5 bases each). In germline, CDR1 is GTSNPN, CDR2 SVGIG (reference sequence). CDR3 size: 15 residues. The ends were cut back, 2 bases at V and 5 bases at J, with 17 bases in the middle. CDR3: CAWSTGTALKDTQYF. CDR3 DNA sequence: TGTGCCTGGAGTACCGGGACCGCCCTAAAAGATACGCAGTATTTT.

The CDR3 DNA follows: TGTGCCAGCAGCTTAGGGGGTACCACTGAAGCTTTCTTT. Protein: CASSLGGTTEAFF. The rearrangement links TRBV11-2 to TRBJ1-1; D gene ambiguous. Per germline, CDR1 SGHAT and CDR2 FQNNGV. The CDR3 is 13 amino acids. V dropped 1 base and J dropped 4 bases, with 7 bases sitting between them.

The sample holds a few counts of this clonotype. The chain joins TRBV7-6 to TRBJ2-5, with 8 bases identical to TRBD1. V gave up 1 base and J gave up 4 bases; unmatched junction bases: 2. The V gene's germline CDR1 is SGHVS and CDR2 FNYEAQ. The CDR3 has 14 residues. The CDR3 is CASSLDRGIETQYF. In DNA form, the CDR3 reads TGTGCCAGCAGCTTAGACAGGGGGATAGAGACCCAGTACTTC.

This clonotype was seen just once. The chain is built from TRBV6-5 and TRBJ2-5; D is unresolved. V was clipped by 0 bases and J by 4 bases, with 12 bases between them. In germline, CDR1 is MNHEY, CDR2 SVGAGI. The CDR3 runs 15 residues. This chain's CDR3 is CASSYSDRSGETQYF. CDR3 in DNA: TGTGCCAGCAGTTACTCGGATAGGTCAGGAGAGACCCAGTACTTC.

V gene TRBV10-3 combines with J gene TRBJ2-7, with D perhaps TRBD2 (7 bases). Germline-derived CDR1 and CDR2 are ENHRY and SYGVKD. V lost 4 bases to trimming and J lost 0 bases, with 10 bases between them. The CDR3 has 14 amino acids. CDR3 coding DNA: TGTGCCATCAGTGGGGAGGGGGACTCCTACGAGCAGTACTTC. Protein product: CAISGEGDSYEQYF.